The 6 T cell receptor beta chains below come from one sample, sequenced in a study of cytomegalovirus exposure and HLA in healthy donors. Vbeta (60) and Jbeta (13) primers were used in the PCR. Using immunoSEQ multiplex PCR, the repertoire was profiled, and TCRdb retains in-frame clones only, with some absent. The data contain some 150,000 clones, 65% to 85% of them singletons. The sequencing input was PBMCs. Receptors were obtained from a woman between 18 and 29 years old in good health and CMV-seronegative.

This clone was counted only a few times. This sequence joins TRBV5-4 and TRBJ2-5, with 7 bases that match TRBD2. With 0 bases clipped from V and 5 bases from J, the junction kept 1 base outside the gene matches. The CDR3 covers 13 residues. CDR1 and CDR2 (germline): SGHNT, YYREEE (reference sequence). CDR3 in amino acids: CASSLVGGETQYF. The CDR3 nucleotides read TGTGCCAGCAGCTTGGTGGGGGGGGAGACCCAGTACTTC.

In this sample, this clone turned up a few times. The junction does not match germline at one end; this may be a read error. The chain carries TRBV19 and TRBJ1-2; D possibly corresponds to TRBD1 (6 bases). The germline gives CDR1 LNHDA, CDR2 SQIVND (reference sequence). This CDR3 has 12 residues. CDR3 loop: CASTTGYELPSF. Written as DNA, the CDR3 is TGTGCCAGTACTACAGGGTACGAACTTCCATCCTTC.

The chain recombines TRBV28 with TRBJ1-2; 7 bases are shared with TRBD1. V lost 5 bases to trimming and J lost 7 bases; unmatched junction nucleotides: 10. Germline V gives CDR1 MDHEN, CDR2 SYDVKM. The CDR3 contains 14 residues. This CDR3 is CASSLVTGAGGYTF. CDR3 nucleotide sequence: TGTGCCAGCAGTCTAGTTACAGGGGCGGGTGGCTACACCTTC.

J is TRBJ2-2 and V is TRBV2; D might be TRBD2 (6 bases). The CDR3 runs 12 residues. The germline CDR1 and CDR2 sequences are SNHLY and FYNNEI. Trimming stripped 8 bases from V and 7 bases from J, with 11 bases between. CDR3: CASGGERGELFF. CDR3 coding DNA: TGTGCCAGCGGCGGGGAACGCGGGGAGCTGTTTTTT.

The chain combines TRBV7-8 with TRBJ1-6; the D gene is possibly TRBD1 (6 bases). The CDR3 is 13 amino acids. Germline V gene data show CDR1 as SGHVS and CDR2 as FQNEAQ. The ends were cut back, 5 bases at V and 10 bases at J, with 12 bases in the middle. Here the CDR3 reads CASSPRGSSPLHF. The CDR3 region has the DNA TGTGCCAGCAGCCCCAGGGGCTCATCACCCCTCCACTTT.

This clone was seen once. The genes are TRBV11-2 and TRBJ1-2; tentative D call: TRBD1 (5 bases). Trimming left V 6 bases short and J 8 bases short, with 19 bases between. Per the germline V gene, CDR1 is SGHAT and CDR2 is FQNNGV. CDR3 length equals 14 residues. The CDR3 DNA sequence: TGTGCCAGCAGTCGACGGCAGGGAGGCCGGGGCTACACCTTC. Protein sequence: CASSRRQGGRGYTF.